What follows are 24 T cell receptor beta chains derived from one specimen sequenced in a study of T cell responses to AZD1222 COVID-19 vaccine. Sequencing was performed with immunoSEQ multiplex PCR; in TCRdb, only in-frame clones are kept and a portion is missing. The sample records some 130,000 clones, 75% to 90% being singletons. The sample in question was peripheral blood, obtained on day 0 of AZD1222 vaccination. The receptor source for this set is an adult in good health.

The chain employs TRBV4-2 and TRBJ1-2; D might be TRBD1 (5 bases). The CDR3 runs to 15 residues. The germline CDR1 and CDR2 sequences are LGHNA and YNFKEQ. Trimming removed 0 bases from V and 7 bases from J, with 15 bases in between. The CDR3: CASSQDFVGTSGYTF. CDR3 sequence (DNA): TGTGCCAGCAGCCAAGATTTTGTAGGGACGAGTGGCTACACCTTC.

The rearrangement links TRBV21-1 to TRBJ2-5; no DNA check was done on the table's D call, TRBD2. TRBV21-1 is labeled a pseudogene. The CDR3 loop spans 20 amino acids. CDR3 in DNA: TGTGCCAGCAGCACCCCGTTCATATGGACTAGCGGGGGGGCCAGGGAGACCCAGTACTTC. Protein: CASSTPFIWTSGGARETQYF.

The gene calls are TRBV6-5 and TRBJ1-6; no reliable D call. V lost 2 bases and J lost 3, with 8 bases in between. The CDR3 consists of 15 residues. The V gene's germline CDR1 is MNHEY and CDR2 SVGAGI. CDR3 loop: CASSYRVNYNSPLHF. CDR3 sequence (DNA): TGTGCCAGCAGTTACCGGGTGAACTATAATTCACCCCTCCACTTT.

Comments on this clone: This sample includes further DNA sequences coding for the same CDR3. The chain is built from TRBV27 and TRBJ1-5, with no clear D. V was shortened by 0 bases and J by 1 base, with 7 bases between the two germline ends. Germline V gene sequence: CDR1 MNHEY, CDR2 SMNVEV (reference sequence). The CDR3 totals 15 residues. CDR3 amino acids: CASSLSGLSNQPQHF. DNA of the CDR3: TGTGCCAGCAGTTTATCAGGGCTAAGCAATCAGCCCCAGCATTTT.

Here the CDR3 DNA reads TGCAGCGTCCATACAGGGAACACTGAAGCTTTCTTT. This gives the protein CSVHTGNTEAFF. The chain uses TRBV29-1 and TRBJ1-1, with a tentative D call TRBD1 (5 bases). The germline V gene has CDR1 SQVTM and CDR2 ANQGSEA. The CDR3 is made up of 12 amino acids. The germline V and J ends were trimmed by 6 bases and 1 base, with 9 bases remaining between them.

The chain is built from TRBV7-3 and TRBJ1-1; perhaps TRBD1 as D (6 bases). Germline CDR1 and CDR2: SGHTA and FQGTGA. The CDR3 sequence is 14 residues long. V dropped 5 bases and J dropped 4 bases, with 14 bases sitting between them. As DNA, the CDR3 is TGTGCCAGCAGCCGTAGACAGGATGGCACTGAAGCTTTCTTT. Translation: CASSRRQDGTEAFF.

On this clone: The junction and the germline gene differ at one end; a read error may be behind it. The chain is built from TRBV19 and TRBJ1-2, with a weak D call TRBD1 (5 bases). Germline V gene sequence: CDR1 LNHDA, CDR2 SQIVND (reference sequence). This CDR3 is 14 amino acids long. For the CDR3, the DNA is TGTGCCAGTAGTATTTCAAGGGGCGGAGGAGGACTTAACTTC. Translating it yields CASSISRGGGGLNF. The variable domain in full, completed from reference TRBV19 and TRBJ1-2, reads DGGITQSPKYLFRKEGQNVTLSCEQNLNHDAMYWYRQDPGQGLRLIYYSQIVNDFQKGDIAEGYSVSREKKESFPLTVTSAQKNPTAFYLCASSISRGGGGLNFGSGTRLTVV.

This chain uses TRBV21-1 with TRBJ1-1. TRBV21-1 is marked as a pseudogene. This CDR3 spans 16 amino acids. The CDR3 bases are TGTGCCAGCAGCATTACCGAGGGTTATGAGGACACTGAAGCTTTCTTT. This translates into CASSITEGYEDTEAFF.

The genes are TRBV5-1 and TRBJ1-3; D is possibly TRBD1 (5 bases). Trimming pared 4 bases from V and 4 bases from J, leaving 27 bases between. Germline V gene lookup returns CDR1 SGHRS and CDR2 YFSETQ. CDR3 length: 19 amino acids. The CDR3 DNA reads TGCGCCAGCAGCCCGTACCTCTTGACTGGGGCGAGTTCCGGAAACACCATATATTTT. This codes for CASSPYLLTGASSGNTIYF.

This clone was observed a handful of times. V and J are TRBV4-3 and TRBJ2-3; no firm D call. The ends were cut back, 1 base at V and 8 bases at J, with 19 bases in the middle. The CDR3 extends over 16 amino acids. From germline, CDR1 is LGHNA and CDR2 YSLEER. The CDR3 loop reads CASSQGSGLEPGTQYF. The CDR3 nucleotides read TGCGCCAGCAGCCAAGGTAGTGGCCTGGAGCCGGGTACGCAGTATTTT.

The V and J genes are TRBV7-9 and TRBJ2-3, with 11 bases fitting TRBD2. This CDR3 contains 15 residues. V lost 3 bases and J lost 4; bases outside the gene matches: 3. Germline V gene lookup returns CDR1 SEHNR and CDR2 FQNEAQ (reference sequence). Written as DNA, the CDR3 is TGTGCCAGCAGCTTCGGGACTAGCGGACCAGATACGCAGTATTTT. Its protein product is CASSFGTSGPDTQYF.

Concerning this clone itself: One end of the junction does not line up with germline, which may come from a read error. The chain is built from TRBV6-5 and TRBJ2-4; TRBD1 might be the D (5 bases). The CDR3 totals 11 residues. Germline-derived CDR1 and CDR2 are MNHEY and SVGAGI. Written as DNA, the CDR3 is TGTGCCAGCAGGAACCCAGGGATTCCGTACTTC. Amino acid sequence: CASRNPGIPYF.

The chain couples TRBV30 to TRBJ2-3; D is perhaps TRBD2 (5 bases). The germline V gene encodes CDR1 GTSNPN and CDR2 SVGIG (reference sequence). CDR3 length equals 15 residues. V lost 0 bases and J 2 bases, leaving 12 bases between the germline ends. The CDR3 loop is CAWSVYLANTDTQYF. The CDR3 DNA reads TGTGCCTGGAGTGTATACCTAGCTAACACAGATACGCAGTATTTT.

The rearrangement uses TRBV21-1 and TRBJ2-5; the table's D gene call, TRBD1, was not cross checked with the DNA. TRBV21-1 counts as a pseudogene. This CDR3 region has 17 residues. The CDR3 region is CASSSHGRTPHRETQYF. The CDR3 DNA follows: TGTGCCAGCAGCAGTCATGGGCGGACACCCCATCGAGAGACCCAGTACTTC.

This rearrangement joins TRBV4-3 to TRBJ1-1; a possible D gene is TRBD1 (5 bases). CDR3 length: 14 amino acids. Germline lookup yields CDR1 LGHNA and CDR2 YSLEER. V lost 2 bases and J 1 base, leaving 8 bases between the germline ends. This CDR3 reads CASSQTTGNTEAFF. The CDR3 DNA reads TGCGCCAGCAGCCAAACCACAGGGAACACTGAAGCTTTCTTT.

This clone was found once. The V and J genes are TRBV29-1 and TRBJ2-7; the D gene is possibly TRBD1 (5 bases). Looked up from germline, CDR1 is SQVTM and CDR2 is ANQGSEA. CDR3 length: 11 residues. V was pared by 7 bases and J by 2 bases, with 9 bases between. As DNA, the CDR3 is TGCAGCGCACAGGTGGCCTACGAGCAGTACTTC. It specifies CSAQVAYEQYF.

The rearrangement uses TRBV7-8 and TRBJ1-2; D gene uncertain. V was trimmed by 1 base and J by 7 bases, leaving 13 bases between them. This CDR3 spans 14 amino acids. Germline values: CDR1 SGHVS, CDR2 FQNEAQ. The CDR3 is CASSLGHWRPGYTF. As DNA, the CDR3 is TGTGCCAGCAGCTTAGGACACTGGAGGCCTGGCTACACCTTC.

Regarding this clone: Germline and junction disagree at one end, which may indicate a read error. The chain couples TRBV3-1 (or the pseudogene TRBV3-2) to TRBJ2-7; D unresolved. This CDR3 spans 13 amino acids. CDR1 and CDR2 from the germline V gene are LGHDT and YNNKEL (reference sequence). The CDR3, as DNA: TGTGCCAGCAAACGCGGATCCACCTACGAACAGTACTTC. It encodes CASKRGSTYEQYF.

CDR3 protein: CASSPRSGRWGSYEQYF. CDR3 coding DNA: TGTGCCAGCAGCCCGCGAAGCGGGAGATGGGGCTCCTACGAGCAGTACTTC. The chain uses TRBV7-8 and TRBJ2-7; 8 bases are a match to TRBD2. CDR1 and CDR2 from the germline V gene are SGHVS and FQNEAQ. With V trimmed by 5 bases and J by 0 bases, 12 bases remained unmatched. The CDR3 runs 17 residues.

The chain links TRBV3-1 (or the pseudogene TRBV3-2) to TRBJ1-5; no definite D call. The V end lost 4 bases, the J end lost 3 bases, and 4 bases lay between the germline ends. The germline CDR1 and CDR2 sequences are LGHDT and YNNKEL (reference sequence). The CDR3 extends over 12 amino acids. The CDR3 sequence is CASSRVNQPQHF. CDR3 nucleotide sequence: TGTGCCAGCAGCCGGGTCAATCAGCCCCAGCATTTT.

This rearrangement joins TRBV11-2 to TRBJ1-6; D not certain. Germline loops: CDR1 SGHAT, CDR2 FQNNGV. The CDR3 runs to 14 residues. V gave up 3 bases and J gave up 6 bases, with 9 bases separating them. CDR3 region: CASSLGILNSPLHF. The DNA for the CDR3 is TGTGCCAGCAGCTTGGGGATACTTAATTCACCCCTCCACTTT.

The rearrangement links TRBV7-9 to TRBJ2-3; D is unresolved. Trimming took off 0 bases at V and 6 bases at J, with 7 bases between the two ends. Germline V lookup: CDR1 SEHNR, CDR2 FQNEAQ (reference sequence). The CDR3 extends over 13 amino acids. CDR3 residues: CASSLAIGDTQYF. As DNA, the CDR3 is TGTGCCAGCAGCTTAGCGATCGGGGATACGCAGTATTTT.

The chain combines TRBV5-8 with TRBJ1-2; D gene uncertain. The CDR3 runs 13 residues. Trimming pared 4 bases from V and 8 bases from J, leaving 15 bases between. The germline V gene encodes CDR1 SGHTS and CDR2 YDEGEE. CDR3 in DNA: TGTGCCAGCAGCGCACGACCGTCGTGGGGCTACACCTTC. It translates to CASSARPSWGYTF.

This chain joins TRBV2 and TRBJ2-3; possible D gene TRBD2, 6 bases. The ends were cut back, 5 bases at V and 2 bases at J, with 26 bases in the middle. The CDR3 spans 19 residues. CDR1 SNHLY and CDR2 FYNNEI come from the germline V gene. Written as DNA, the CDR3 is TGTGCCAGCAGTCCCCGGCCCTTTTATGCGGGGCAATCCACAGATACGCAGTATTTT. Translated, it gives CASSPRPFYAGQSTDTQYF.